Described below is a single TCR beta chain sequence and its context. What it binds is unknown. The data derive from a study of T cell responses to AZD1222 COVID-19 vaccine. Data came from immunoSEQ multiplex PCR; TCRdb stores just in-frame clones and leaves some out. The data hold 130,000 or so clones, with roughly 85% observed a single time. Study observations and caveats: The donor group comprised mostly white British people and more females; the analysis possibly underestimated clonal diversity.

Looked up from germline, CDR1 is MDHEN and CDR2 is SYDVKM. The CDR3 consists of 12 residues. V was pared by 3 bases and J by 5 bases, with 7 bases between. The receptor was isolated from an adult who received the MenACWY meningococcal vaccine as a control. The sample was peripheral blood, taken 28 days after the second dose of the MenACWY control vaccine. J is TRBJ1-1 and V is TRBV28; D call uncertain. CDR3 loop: CASSLEVTEAFF. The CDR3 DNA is TGTGCCAGCAGTTTGGAAGTAACTGAAGCTTTCTTT. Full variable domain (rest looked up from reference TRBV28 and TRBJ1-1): DVKVTQSSRYLVKRTGEKVFLECVQDMDHENMFWYRQDPGLGLRLIYFSYDVKMKEKGDIPEGYSVSREKKERFSLILESASTNQTSMYLCASSLEVTEAFFGQGTRLTVV.